This T cell receptor beta chain comes out of a study of blood T cell repertoires in COVID-19. Assay used: immunoSEQ multiplex PCR; TCRdb lists only in-frame clones, some missing. Found here are some 250,000 clones, around 90% of them singletons; the top ten hold over 2%. Germline V gives CDR1 SEHNR, CDR2 FQNEAQ (reference sequence). CDR3 length equals 15 residues. Between the trimmed V and J ends, which lost 0 bases and 0 bases, there was a span of 6 bases. The genes are TRBV7-9 and TRBJ1-3; D not certain. The sequenced sample was PBMCs or T cells enriched from blood (not recorded which). The TCR comes from a woman aged 40 to 50 with acute COVID-19. DNA for the CDR3: TGTGCCAGCAGCTTAGCCCGGGGCTCTGGAAACACCATATATTTT. Protein product: CASSLARGSGNTIYF.